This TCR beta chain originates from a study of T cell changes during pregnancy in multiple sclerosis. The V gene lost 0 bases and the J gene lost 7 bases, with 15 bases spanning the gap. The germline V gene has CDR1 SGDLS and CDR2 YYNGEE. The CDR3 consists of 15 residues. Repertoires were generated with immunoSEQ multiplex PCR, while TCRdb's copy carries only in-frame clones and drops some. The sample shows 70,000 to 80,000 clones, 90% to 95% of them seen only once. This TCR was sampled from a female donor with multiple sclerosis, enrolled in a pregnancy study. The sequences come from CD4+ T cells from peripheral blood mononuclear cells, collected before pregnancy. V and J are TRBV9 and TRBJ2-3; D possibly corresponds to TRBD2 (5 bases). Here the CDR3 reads CASSVATPGSNTQYF. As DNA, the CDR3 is TGTGCCAGCAGCGTAGCTACCCCGGGGTCGAATACGCAGTATTTT.